Included here is one T cell receptor (beta chain) sequence, with context. Its antigen is unknown. The record has no base qualities; no much larger clone is one base away. The data derive from a study of blood T cell repertoires in COVID-19 (dated by TCRdb to about 2020). The study in broad terms: The collaborator samples originated in the United States, Italy and Spain and spanned the acute and convalescent phases of COVID-19. Where available, HLA class I and class II types were obtained from metadata supplied by the sample provider rather than from assay-based typing. The repertoires were released in a freely available public database intended as a resource for research on the immune response to SARS-CoV-2. A de-identified subject ID, COVID-19 status, age in years and sex were almost always included in the sample metadata. The material from the prospective study consisted of cDNA or gDNA derived from T cells, B-cell-depleted T cells, or PBMCs. Subjects who had been exposed to COVID-19, were actively infected with it, or had recovered from it provided the deeply sampled blood TCRbeta repertoires that made up the dataset. The samples were drawn from the first 160 participants of the ongoing ImmuneRACE study and from 950 to 1,500 subjects provided by 6 global collaborators.

TCRbeta CDR3 regions were amplified from genomic DNA by means of the immunoSEQ Assay, a bias-controlled multiplex PCR. Processing in the source paper ran as follows. Within the assay, amplification of reference gene primers was used to estimate how many nucleated cells each sample contained. To quantify the absolute abundance of each unique TCRbeta CDR3 rearrangement, sequence reads were collapsed and filtered. For each sample, productive Simpson clonality was calculated by taking the square root of Simpson's diversity index across productive rearrangements. The source is immuneACCESS, and TCRdb retained only in-frame sequences with V and J called. Part of the clones is not carried over; for the studies checked, unresolved V genes explain less than half of this, and the remainder is unexplained. V and J calls and clone size follow that table, whereas D and trimming were derived from the DNA. The sample table holds 70,000 or so clones, of which 86% were seen once. The biggest ten clones account for 3.9% of the sample.

Study-wide conclusions, independent of this receptor: The quantity of clinical and demographic metadata differed by source and by participant and was supplied without curation.

Each collaborating institution followed its own protocols to collect whole blood in K2EDTA tubes. For TCRbeta analysis, collaborators shipped samples as frozen whole blood, isolated PBMCs, or DNA extracted from either of those sample types. The germline V gene (reference sequence) gives CDR1 as SGHNT and CDR2 as YYREEE. V is reduced by 0 bases and J by 4 bases, leaving a spacing of 8 bases between them. The CDR3 runs 14 amino acids, cysteine and phenylalanine included. The retained sequence is limited to the CDR3, 42 bases, with the frame set at the first base. The clonotype originates from a man in his sixties or seventies with active COVID-19. The sequence links TRBV5-4 to TRBJ2-1, with TRBD1 as a weak D call on 5 bases. The material sequenced was peripheral blood. Read as DNA, the sequence is TGTGCCAGCAGCTTGGGCGCAGGGTACAATGAGCAGTTCTTC. This encodes CASSLGAGYNEQFF.